This T cell receptor (beta chain) was captured in a study of T cells after yellow fever vaccination. The ends were cut back, 5 bases at V and 8 bases at J, with 12 bases in the middle. The CDR3 is 12 amino acids. Germline V CDR1 and CDR2: LNHDA, SQIVND (reference sequence). MiXCR, applied by TCRdb to the 5' RACE reads, yields one record per CDR3 protein. Here the sample spans some 100,000 distinct CDR3 sequences, 8% to 10% being singletons. Sequencing was performed on CD8+ T cells not binding an NS4B(214-222) dextramer, sorted from PBMCs, taken more than 14 days after the first yellow fever vaccination. The chain carries TRBV19 and TRBJ1-2; D uncertain. The source of this sequence is a man between 18 and 29 years old who received the YFV17D yellow fever vaccine. The chain's CDR3 is CASSPDDRGYTF. The CDR3 DNA reads TGTGCCAGTAGTCCCGACGACCGAGGCTACACCTTC.